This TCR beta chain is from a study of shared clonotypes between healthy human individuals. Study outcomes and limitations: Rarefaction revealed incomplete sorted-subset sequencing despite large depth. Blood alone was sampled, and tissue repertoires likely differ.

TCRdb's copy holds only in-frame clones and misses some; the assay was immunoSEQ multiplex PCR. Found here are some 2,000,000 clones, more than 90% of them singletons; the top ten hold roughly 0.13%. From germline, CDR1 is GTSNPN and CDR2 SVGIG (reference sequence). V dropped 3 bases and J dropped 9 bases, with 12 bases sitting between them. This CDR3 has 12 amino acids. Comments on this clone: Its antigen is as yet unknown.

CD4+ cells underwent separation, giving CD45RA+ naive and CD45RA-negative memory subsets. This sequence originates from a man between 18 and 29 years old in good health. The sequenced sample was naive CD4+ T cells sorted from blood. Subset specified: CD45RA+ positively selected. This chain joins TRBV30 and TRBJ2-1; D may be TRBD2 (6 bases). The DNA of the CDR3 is TGTGCCTGGAGGGAGGGGCTGGGTGAGCAGTTCTTC. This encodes CAWREGLGEQFF.